A selection of T cell receptor beta chains follows, all from one sample in a study of T cells in Graves' hyperthyroidism and ophthalmopathy. TCRdb ran MiXCR on the multiplex PCR reads and lists one entry per CDR3 protein. The sample carries approximately 520,000 distinct CDR3 sequences, about 20% recorded once. The sequenced material came from blood. These receptors originate from a man aged 18 to 29 with Graves' hyperthyroidism. The CDR3 runs from the conserved cysteine through the conserved F or W. The order of the fields is J gene, clone size, D gene, V gene, CDR3 protein, CDR3 DNA. The D gene is left open where the match is weak. A clone size is listed for some rows: how often the clone was seen (once, few, many), or a class if it is expanded.

TRBJ1-1	NA	NA	TRBV3-1	CASSQVPPGMNTEAFF	TGTGCCAGCAGCCAAGTCCCCCCCGGGATGAACACTGAAGCTTTCTTT
TRBJ1-5	many	NA	TRBV19	CASSIQGEGQPQHF	TGTGCCAGTAGTATACAAGGAGAGGGTCAGCCCCAGCATTTT
TRBJ1-3	many	NA	TRBV2	CASSEAGRTGNTIYF	TGTGCCAGCAGTGAAGCCGGCAGGACTGGAAACACCATATATTTT
TRBJ1-5	many	TRBD1	TRBV7-6	CASSGHRGPYSNQPQHF	TGTGCCAGCAGCGGACACAGGGGACCATATAGCAATCAGCCCCAGCATTTT
TRBJ1-1	many	NA	TRBV6-2/TRBV6-3	CASSYPDVAFF	TGTGCCAGCAGTTACCCCGATGTAGCTTTCTTT
TRBJ2-2	NA	NA	TRBV2	CASSGASNTGELFF	TGTGCCAGCAGCGGGGCGTCGAACACCGGGGAGCTGTTTTTT
TRBJ1-2	few	NA	TRBV28	CASSLWVAHPRVGYTF	TGTGCCAGCAGTTTATGGGTGGCACACCCCCGGGTTGGCTACACCTTC
TRBJ2-5	many	NA	TRBV2	CASSAGATKTQYF	TGTGCCAGCAGTGCCGGCGCCACAAAGACCCAGTACTTC
TRBJ1-3	many	NA	TRBV6-1	CASSDGNSGNTIYF	TGTGCCAGCAGTGATGGAAACTCTGGAAACACCATATATTTT
TRBJ2-7	many	NA	TRBV12-3/TRBV12-4	CASSLGGDEQYF	TGTGCCAGCAGCTTAGGAGGGGACGAGCAGTACTTC
TRBJ2-7	many	TRBD1	TRBV5-5	CASSPYGDRGRVEQYF	TGTGCCAGCAGCCCGTACGGGGACAGGGGGCGCGTCGAGCAGTACTTC
TRBJ2-7	many	NA	TRBV6-1	CASSVLHEQYF	TGTGCCAGCAGTGTCCTCCACGAGCAGTACTTC
TRBJ1-2	few	NA	TRBV19	CASSHQGRGYGYTF	TGTGCCAGTAGCCACCAGGGAAGAGGGTATGGCTACACCTTC
TRBJ2-5	NA	TRBD2	TRBV28	CASSLGTSLRGYQYF	TGTGCCAGCAGTTTAGGGACTAGCTTGCGGGGGTACCAGTACTTC
TRBJ2-7	many	TRBD1	TRBV11-2	CASSSLDRDYYEQYF	TGTGCCAGCAGCTCCCTGGACAGGGATTACTACGAGCAGTACTTC
TRBJ1-1	NA	NA	TRBV7-2	CASSLDFQGEAFF	TGTGCCAGCAGCTTAGACTTCCAGGGTGAAGCTTTCTTT
TRBJ1-2	many	NA	TRBV6-2/TRBV6-3	CASSYSLPGAGSNYGYTF	TGTGCCAGCAGTTACTCATTGCCAGGGGCAGGATCTAACTATGGCTACACCTTC
TRBJ2-2	NA	NA	TRBV27	CASSSLGINTGELFF	TGTGCCAGCAGTTCTCTTGGAATTAACACCGGGGAGCTGTTTTTT
TRBJ2-7	NA	TRBD2	TRBV2	CASMGTSGTYEQYF	TGTGCCAGCATGGGGACTAGCGGGACGTACGAGCAGTACTTC
TRBJ1-5	many	NA	TRBV2	CASSERYIRSNQPQHF	TGTGCCAGCAGTGAAAGGTACATTCGGAGCAATCAGCCCCAGCATTTT
TRBJ2-7	few	NA	TRBV2	CASSGQSKYEQYF	TGTGCCAGCAGTGGACAGTCGAAGTACGAGCAGTACTTC
TRBJ2-7	few	NA	TRBV6-2/TRBV6-3	CASSYSGTRYEQYF	TGTGCCAGCAGTTACTCCGGGACACGCTACGAGCAGTACTTC
TRBJ2-7	many	NA	TRBV6-5	CASSYWDNREQYF	TGTGCCAGCAGTTACTGGGACAACCGCGAGCAGTACTTC
TRBJ2-7	NA	NA	TRBV10-3	CAIRDGGGLTEQYF	TGTGCCATCAGGGATGGGGGAGGCCTCACCGAGCAGTACTTC
TRBJ2-2	many	NA	TRBV20-1	CSARDYGGANTGELFF	TGCAGTGCTAGAGATTACGGGGGCGCGAACACCGGGGAGCTGTTTTTT
TRBJ1-5	many	NA	TRBV11-2	CASSIQGNQPQHF	TGTGCCAGCAGCATACAGGGAAACCAGCCCCAGCATTTT
TRBJ1-2	many	NA	TRBV5-1	CASSPQGDGYTF	TGCGCCAGCAGCCCACAGGGTGATGGCTACACCTTC
TRBJ2-7	NA	NA	TRBV13	CASSLDQDGGYEQYF	TGTGCCAGCAGCTTAGATCAGGATGGGGGTTACGAGCAGTACTTC
TRBJ2-5	many	NA	TRBV6-2/TRBV6-3	CASSYPPDQETQYF	TGTGCCAGCAGTTACCCCCCGGACCAAGAGACCCAGTACTTC
TRBJ2-7	many	NA	TRBV19	CASSNGAEQYF	TGTGCCAGTTCGAACGGGGCCGAGCAGTACTTC
TRBJ2-7	many	NA	TRBV20-1	CSAKRGAWAHEQYF	TGCAGTGCTAAGAGAGGGGCCTGGGCCCACGAGCAGTACTTC
TRBJ2-7	NA	TRBD1	TRBV12-3/TRBV12-4	CASSLTTPRLRGHKSSYEQYF	TGTGCCAGCAGTTTAACAACGCCAAGACTAAGGGGGCACAAAAGCTCCTACGAGCAGTACTTC
TRBJ1-1	many	NA	TRBV6-5	CASGLTTEAFF	TGTGCCAGCGGACTTACCACTGAAGCTTTCTTT
TRBJ2-5	many	TRBD1	TRBV29-1	CSFLDRELGTQYF	TGCAGCTTCCTGGACAGGGAGCTTGGGACCCAGTACTTC
TRBJ2-7	many	TRBD1	TRBV28	CASSGRSTGQVYEQYF	TGTGCCAGCAGTGGGCGGTCGACAGGGCAGGTCTACGAGCAGTACTTC
TRBJ2-5	NA	NA	TRBV4-1	CASSQENLLGETQYF	TGCGCCAGCAGCCAAGAAAACCTACTCGGAGAGACCCAGTACTTC
TRBJ2-5	NA	TRBD2	TRBV12-3/TRBV12-4	CASRATGGGAAETQYF	TGTGCCAGCAGGGCCACGGGCGGGGGGGCCGCGGAGACCCAGTACTTC
TRBJ2-5	many	NA	TRBV20-1	CSARDGREQETQYF	TGCAGTGCTAGAGATGGCCGGGAGCAAGAGACCCAGTACTTC
TRBJ1-1	many	NA	TRBV2	CASIERATEAFF	TGTGCCAGCATCGAAAGGGCGACTGAAGCTTTCTTT
TRBJ2-2	NA	NA	TRBV28	CASHMEGRIGGSTGELFF	TGTGCCAGCCACATGGAGGGGAGAATCGGGGGCAGCACCGGGGAGCTGTTTTTT
TRBJ1-1	NA	TRBD1	TRBV7-9	CASSPDRSNTEACF	TGTGCCAGCAGCCCGGACAGGTCGAACACTGAAGCTTGCTTT
TRBJ2-2	many	NA	TRBV6-5	CASSWGPSTGELFF	TGTGCCAGCAGTTGGGGGCCTAGCACCGGGGAGCTGTTTTTT
TRBJ1-1	many	NA	TRBV5-1	CASSLRAWATANTEAFF	TGCGCCAGCAGCTTGAGGGCCTGGGCCACAGCTAACACTGAAGCTTTCTTT
TRBJ2-7	many	TRBD2	TRBV20-1	CSARDPLSGGLGDYEQYF	TGCAGTGCTAGAGATCCTTTGAGCGGGGGTTTAGGGGACTACGAGCAGTACTTC
TRBJ2-7	NA	TRBD2	TRBV19	CASRRAGGSYEQYF	TGTGCCAGTAGGAGAGCGGGAGGATCCTACGAGCAGTACTTC
TRBJ1-1	few	TRBD1	TRBV18	CASRQGGGMNTEAFF	TGTGCCAGCCGACAGGGGGGAGGCATGAACACTGAAGCTTTCTTT
TRBJ1-5	many	TRBD1	TRBV6-1	CASTPPNGGGGQPQHF	TGTGCCAGCACCCCACCTAACGGAGGGGGCGGCCAGCCCCAGCATTTT
TRBJ1-2	many	NA	TRBV12-3/TRBV12-4	CASRSAGSYGYTF	TGTGCCAGCAGGTCCGCAGGCTCCTATGGCTACACCTTC
TRBJ1-5	NA	NA	TRBV28	CASSAVRWYSNQPQHF	TGTGCCAGCAGCGCCGTTCGTTGGTATAGCAATCAGCCCCAGCATTTT
TRBJ2-7	many	NA	TRBV9	CASSVASGEQYF	TGTGCCAGCAGCGTAGCATCTGGCGAGCAGTACTTC
TRBJ2-5	NA	NA	TRBV7-2	CASSQILETQYF	TGTGCCAGCAGCCAAATCCTAGAGACCCAGTACTTC
TRBJ1-5	many	NA	TRBV30	CAWSVARMDSGPQHF	TGTGCCTGGAGTGTGGCCCGCATGGATTCGGGGCCCCAGCATTTT
TRBJ1-1	many	NA	TRBV10-2	CASTRMMNTEAFF	TGCGCCAGCACGAGAATGATGAACACTGAAGCTTTCTTT
TRBJ1-1	few	TRBD1	TRBV4-1	CASSQPYRGSKTEAFF	TGCGCCAGCAGCCAGCCCTACAGGGGGAGTAAGACTGAAGCTTTCTTT
TRBJ1-2	many	NA	TRBV12-3/TRBV12-4	CASSLGGVQRGYGYTF	TGTGCCAGCAGTTTAGGAGGGGTCCAGAGAGGCTATGGCTACACCTTC
TRBJ1-5	few	NA	TRBV19	CASSIGGGFQPQHF	TGTGCCAGTTCCATTGGAGGGGGATTCCAGCCCCAGCATTTT
TRBJ1-1	many	TRBD1	TRBV19	CASSPMTGANTEAFF	TGTGCCAGTAGCCCTATGACAGGGGCCAACACTGAAGCTTTCTTT
TRBJ1-2	few	NA	TRBV28	CASSQQERGYTF	TGTGCCAGCAGTCAACAGGAACGTGGCTACACCTTC
TRBJ1-2	many	TRBD1	TRBV2	CASSRQGANYGYTF	TGTGCCAGCAGTCGACAGGGGGCTAACTATGGCTACACCTTC